The source of this T cell receptor (beta chain) is a study of OX40 agonist ivuxolimab in advanced cancers. This clone was seen just once. Sequencing used immunoSEQ multiplex PCR; TCRdb keeps in-frame clones, though not all of them. The sample holds tens of thousands of clones, more than 70% seen once. V lost 2 bases to trimming and J lost 10 bases, with 8 bases between them. This CDR3 has 11 residues. CDR1 and CDR2 from the germline V gene are SNHLY and FYNNEI. Here the sequenced sample was CD4+ or CD8+ T cells sorted from blood, taken in a trial of the OX40 agonist ivuxolimab. The chain couples TRBV2 to TRBJ1-1; no clear D. The sequence came from an adult with an advanced solid tumor such as melanoma, head and neck, liver or kidney cancer. This chain's CDR3 is CASSETLLAFF. CDR3 nucleotide sequence: TGTGCCAGCAGTGAAACCCTTCTAGCTTTCTTT.